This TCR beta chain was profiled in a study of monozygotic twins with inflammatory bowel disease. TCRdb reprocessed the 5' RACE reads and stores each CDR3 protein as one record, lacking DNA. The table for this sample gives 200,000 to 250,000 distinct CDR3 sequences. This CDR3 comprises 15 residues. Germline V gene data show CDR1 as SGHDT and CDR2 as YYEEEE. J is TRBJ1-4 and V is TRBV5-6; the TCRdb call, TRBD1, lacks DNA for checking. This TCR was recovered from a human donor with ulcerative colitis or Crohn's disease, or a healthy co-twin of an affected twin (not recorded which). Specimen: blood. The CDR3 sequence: CASSRMTGANEKLFF.